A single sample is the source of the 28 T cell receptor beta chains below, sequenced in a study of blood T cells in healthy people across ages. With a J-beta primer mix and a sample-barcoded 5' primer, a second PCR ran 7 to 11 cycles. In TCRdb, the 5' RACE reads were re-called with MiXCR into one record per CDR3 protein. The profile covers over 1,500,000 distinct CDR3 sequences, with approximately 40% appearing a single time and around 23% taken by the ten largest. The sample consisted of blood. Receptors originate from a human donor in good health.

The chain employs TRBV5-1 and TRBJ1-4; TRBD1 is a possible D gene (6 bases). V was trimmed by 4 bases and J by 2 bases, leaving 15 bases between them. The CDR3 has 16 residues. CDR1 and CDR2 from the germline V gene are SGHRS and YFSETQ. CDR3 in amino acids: CASSPGAGNTNEKLFF. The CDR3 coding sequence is TGCGCCAGCAGCCCAGGGGCAGGGAATACTAATGAAAAACTGTTTTTT.

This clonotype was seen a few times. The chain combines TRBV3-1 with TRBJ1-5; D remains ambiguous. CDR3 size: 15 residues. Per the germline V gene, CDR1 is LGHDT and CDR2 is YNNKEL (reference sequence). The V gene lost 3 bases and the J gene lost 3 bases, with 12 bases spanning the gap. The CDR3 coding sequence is TGTGCCAGCAGCCATAATCCAGGAACCAATCAGCCCCAGCATTTT. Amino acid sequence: CASSHNPGTNQPQHF.

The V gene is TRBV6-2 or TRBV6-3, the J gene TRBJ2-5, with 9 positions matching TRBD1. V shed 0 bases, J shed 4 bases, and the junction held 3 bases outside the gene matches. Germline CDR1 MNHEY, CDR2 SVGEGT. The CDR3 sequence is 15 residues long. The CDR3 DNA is TGTGCCAGCAGTTACTCGGGACAGGGCGGAGAGACCCAGTACTTC. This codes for CASSYSGQGGETQYF.

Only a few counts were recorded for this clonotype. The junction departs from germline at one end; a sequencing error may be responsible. CDR3: CASSLIWGINQPQHF. CDR3 nucleotides: TGCGCCAGCAGCCTCATATGGGGGATTAATCAGCCTCAGCATTTT. This chain joins TRBV4-3 and TRBJ1-5; D is possibly TRBD1 (5 bases). Germline V gives CDR1 LGHNA, CDR2 YSLEER. The CDR3 spans 15 residues.

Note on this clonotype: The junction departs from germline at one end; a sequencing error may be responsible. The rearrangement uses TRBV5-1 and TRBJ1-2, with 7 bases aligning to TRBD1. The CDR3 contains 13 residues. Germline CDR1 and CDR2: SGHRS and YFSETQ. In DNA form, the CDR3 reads TGCGCCGGCAGCCACGGGACAGAAGATGGCTACACCTTC. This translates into CAGSHGTEDGYTF.

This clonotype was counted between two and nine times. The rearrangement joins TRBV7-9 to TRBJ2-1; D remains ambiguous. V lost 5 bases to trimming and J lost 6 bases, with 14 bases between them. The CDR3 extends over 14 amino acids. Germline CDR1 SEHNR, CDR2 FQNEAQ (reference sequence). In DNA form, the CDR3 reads TGTGCCAGCAGCCCGTACGGCCTATCCAATGAGCAGTTCTTC. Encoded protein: CASSPYGLSNEQFF.

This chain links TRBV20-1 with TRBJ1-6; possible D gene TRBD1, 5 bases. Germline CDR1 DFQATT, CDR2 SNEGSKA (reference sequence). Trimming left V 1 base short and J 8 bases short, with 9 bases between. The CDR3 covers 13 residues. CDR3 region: CSARVGTDSPLHF. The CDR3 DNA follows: TGCAGTGCTAGAGTAGGGACTGATTCACCCCTCCACTTT.

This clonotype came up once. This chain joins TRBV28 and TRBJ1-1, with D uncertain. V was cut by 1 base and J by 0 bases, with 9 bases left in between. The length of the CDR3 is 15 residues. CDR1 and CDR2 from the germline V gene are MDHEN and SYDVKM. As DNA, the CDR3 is TGTGCCAGCAGTTTATTATCCACGATGAACACTGAAGCTTTCTTT. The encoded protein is CASSLLSTMNTEAFF.

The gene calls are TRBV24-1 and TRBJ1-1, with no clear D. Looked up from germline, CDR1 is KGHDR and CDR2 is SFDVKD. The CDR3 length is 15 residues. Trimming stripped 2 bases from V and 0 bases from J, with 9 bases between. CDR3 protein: CATSDSKRMNTEAFF. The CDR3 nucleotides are TGTGCCACCAGTGATTCAAAAAGGATGAACACTGAAGCTTTCTTT.

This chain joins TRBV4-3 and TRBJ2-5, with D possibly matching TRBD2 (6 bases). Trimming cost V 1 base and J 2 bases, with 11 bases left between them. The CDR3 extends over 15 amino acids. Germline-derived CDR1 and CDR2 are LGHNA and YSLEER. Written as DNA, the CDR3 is TGCGCCAGCAGCCAAGGCACGGGAGTTCAAGAGACCCAGTACTTC. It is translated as CASSQGTGVQETQYF.

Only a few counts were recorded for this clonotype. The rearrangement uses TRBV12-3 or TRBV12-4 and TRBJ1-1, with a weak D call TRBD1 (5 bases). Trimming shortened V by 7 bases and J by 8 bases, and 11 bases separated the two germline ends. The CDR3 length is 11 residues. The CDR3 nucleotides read TGTGCCAGCACCCCGACAGAAGAAGCTTTCTTT. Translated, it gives CASTPTEEAFF.

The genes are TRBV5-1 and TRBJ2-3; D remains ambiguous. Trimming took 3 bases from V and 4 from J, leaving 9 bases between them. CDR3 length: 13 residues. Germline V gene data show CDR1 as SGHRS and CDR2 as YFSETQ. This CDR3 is CASSSPSADTQYF. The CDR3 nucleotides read TGCGCCAGCAGCTCCCCTTCCGCAGATACGCAGTATTTT.

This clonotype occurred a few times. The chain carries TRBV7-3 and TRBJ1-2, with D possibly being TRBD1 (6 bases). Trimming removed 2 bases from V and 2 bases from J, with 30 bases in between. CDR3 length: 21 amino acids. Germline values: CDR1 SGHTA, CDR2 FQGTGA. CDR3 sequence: CASSLDPARVWRGSSNYGYTF. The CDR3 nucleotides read TGTGCCAGCAGCTTAGACCCCGCCCGGGTTTGGAGGGGGTCCTCAAACTATGGCTACACCTTC.

The DNA for the CDR3 is TGCGCCAGCAGAAAGATGACTAGCTCGTATCGTGACAGCTCCTACAATGAGCAGTTCTTC. It specifies CASRKMTSSYRDSSYNEQFF. The J gene is TRBJ2-1, the V gene TRBV5-1, with 7 bases aligning to TRBD2. There are 20 residues in the CDR3. V lost 5 bases to trimming and J lost 0 bases; unmatched junction nucleotides: 20. Germline V gives CDR1 SGHRS, CDR2 YFSETQ. The whole variable domain, filled in from reference TRBV5-1 and TRBJ2-1, reads KAGVTQTPRYLIKTRGQQVTLSCSPISGHRSVSWYQQTPGQGLQFLFEYFSETQRNKGNFPGRFSGRQFSNSRSEMNVSTLELGDSALYLCASRKMTSSYRDSSYNEQFFGPGTRLTVL.

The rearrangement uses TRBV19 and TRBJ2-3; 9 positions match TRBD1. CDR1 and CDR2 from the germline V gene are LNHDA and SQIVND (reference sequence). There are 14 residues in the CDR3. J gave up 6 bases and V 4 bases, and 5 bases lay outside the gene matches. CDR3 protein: CASSSRTGVDTQYF. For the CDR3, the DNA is TGTGCCAGTAGTAGCCGGACAGGGGTTGATACGCAGTATTTT.

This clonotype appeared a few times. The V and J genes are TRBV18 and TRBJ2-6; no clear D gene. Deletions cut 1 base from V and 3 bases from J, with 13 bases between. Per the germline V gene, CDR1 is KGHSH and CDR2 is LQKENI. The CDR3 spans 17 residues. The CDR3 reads CASSPLTGLGGANVLTF. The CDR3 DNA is TGTGCCAGCTCACCACTGACCGGGCTCGGTGGGGCCAACGTCCTGACTTTC.

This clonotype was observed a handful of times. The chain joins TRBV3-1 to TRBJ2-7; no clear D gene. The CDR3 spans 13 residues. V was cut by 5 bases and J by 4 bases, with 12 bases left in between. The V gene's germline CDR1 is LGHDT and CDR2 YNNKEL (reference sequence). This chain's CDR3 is CASSAGPIYEQYF. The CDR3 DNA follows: TGTGCCAGCAGCGCTGGGCCAATTTACGAGCAGTACTTC.

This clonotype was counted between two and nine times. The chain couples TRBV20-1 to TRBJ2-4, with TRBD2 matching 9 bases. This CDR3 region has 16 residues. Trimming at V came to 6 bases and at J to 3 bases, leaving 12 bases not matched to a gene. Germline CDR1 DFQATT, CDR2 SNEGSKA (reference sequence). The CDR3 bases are TGCAGTGCCGGGGGTGGCGGGGGGGACGTCAAAAACATTCAGTACTTC. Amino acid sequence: CSAGGGGGDVKNIQYF.

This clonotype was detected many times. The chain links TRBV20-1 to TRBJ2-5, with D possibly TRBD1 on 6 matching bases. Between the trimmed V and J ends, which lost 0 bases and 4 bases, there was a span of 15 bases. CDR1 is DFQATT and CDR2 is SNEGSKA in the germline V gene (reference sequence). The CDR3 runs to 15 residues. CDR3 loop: CSARDPVGGGETQYF. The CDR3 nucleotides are TGCAGTGCTAGAGATCCCGTAGGGGGTGGAGAGACCCAGTACTTC.

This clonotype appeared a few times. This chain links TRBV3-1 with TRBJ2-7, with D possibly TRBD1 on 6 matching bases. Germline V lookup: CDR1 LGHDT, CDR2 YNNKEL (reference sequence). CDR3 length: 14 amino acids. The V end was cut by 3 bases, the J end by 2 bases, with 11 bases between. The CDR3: CASSQGAATYEQYF. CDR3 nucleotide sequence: TGTGCCAGCAGCCAGGGGGCCGCCACCTACGAGCAGTACTTC.

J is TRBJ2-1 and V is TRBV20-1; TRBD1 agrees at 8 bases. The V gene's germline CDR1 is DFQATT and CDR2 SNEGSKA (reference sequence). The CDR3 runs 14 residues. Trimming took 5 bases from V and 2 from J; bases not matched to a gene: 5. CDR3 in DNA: TGCAGTGCTTCCCGGACAGGGACCTACAATGAGCAGTTCTTC. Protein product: CSASRTGTYNEQFF.

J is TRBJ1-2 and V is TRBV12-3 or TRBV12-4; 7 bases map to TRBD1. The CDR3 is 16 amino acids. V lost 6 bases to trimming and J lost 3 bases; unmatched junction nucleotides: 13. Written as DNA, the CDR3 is TGTGCCAGCAGACCTCAAACAAGAACAGGGGACTATGGCTACACCTTC. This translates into CASRPQTRTGDYGYTF.

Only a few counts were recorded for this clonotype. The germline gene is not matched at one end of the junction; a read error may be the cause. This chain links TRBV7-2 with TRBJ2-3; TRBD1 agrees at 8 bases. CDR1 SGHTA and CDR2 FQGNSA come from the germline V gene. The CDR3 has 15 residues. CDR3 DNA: TGTGCCCGCAGCTTTCGGGGACAGGAGACAGATACGCAGTATTTT. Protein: CARSFRGQETDTQYF. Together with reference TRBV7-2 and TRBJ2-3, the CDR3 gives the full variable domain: GAGVSQSPSNKVTEKGKDVELRCDPISGHTALYWYRQSLGQGLEFLIYFQGNSAPDKSGLPSDRFSAERTGGSVSTLTIQRTQQEDSAVYLCARSFRGQETDTQYFGPGTRLTVL.

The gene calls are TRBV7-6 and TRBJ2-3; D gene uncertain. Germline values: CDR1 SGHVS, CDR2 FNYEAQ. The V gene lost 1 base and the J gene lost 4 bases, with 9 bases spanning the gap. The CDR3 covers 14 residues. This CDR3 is CASSLDQPADTQYF. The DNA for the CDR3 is TGTGCCAGCAGCTTAGACCAGCCAGCAGATACGCAGTATTTT. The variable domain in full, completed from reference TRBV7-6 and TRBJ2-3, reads GAGVSQSPRYKVTKRGQDVALRCDPISGHVSLYWYRQALGQGPEFLTYFNYEAQQDKSGLPNDRFSAERPEGSISTLTIQRTEQRDSAMYRCASSLDQPADTQYFGPGTRLTVL.

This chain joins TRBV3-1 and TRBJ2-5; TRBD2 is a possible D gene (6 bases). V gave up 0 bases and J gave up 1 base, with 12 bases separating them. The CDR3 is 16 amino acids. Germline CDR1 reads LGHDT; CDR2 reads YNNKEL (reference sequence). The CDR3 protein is CASSQDRRGRQETQYF. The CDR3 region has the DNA TGTGCCAGCAGCCAAGATAGGCGGGGACGCCAAGAGACCCAGTACTTC.

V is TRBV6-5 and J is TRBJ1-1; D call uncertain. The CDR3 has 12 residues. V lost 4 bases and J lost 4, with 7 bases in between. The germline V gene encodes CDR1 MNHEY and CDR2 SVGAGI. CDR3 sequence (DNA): TGTGCCAGCAGTTCTCCCCGCACTGAAGCTTTCTTT. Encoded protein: CASSSPRTEAFF.

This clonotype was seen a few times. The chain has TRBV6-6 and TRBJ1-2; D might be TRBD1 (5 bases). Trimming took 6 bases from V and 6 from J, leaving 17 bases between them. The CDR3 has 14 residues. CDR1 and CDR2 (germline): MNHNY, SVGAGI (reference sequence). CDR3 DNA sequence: TGTGCCAGCAGCCTACAGGAGTATTCCGATGGCTACACCTTC. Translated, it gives CASSLQEYSDGYTF.

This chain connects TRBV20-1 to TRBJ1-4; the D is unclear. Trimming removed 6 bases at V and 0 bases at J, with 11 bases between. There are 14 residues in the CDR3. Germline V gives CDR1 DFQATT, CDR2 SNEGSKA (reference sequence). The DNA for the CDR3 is TGCAGTGCCAGCCCTGGAGCAACTAATGAAAAACTGTTTTTT. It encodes CSASPGATNEKLFF.